In its sample, the clone carrying this T cell receptor (beta chain) was seen a few times. The entirety of the isolated RNA underwent reverse transcription, so expressed TCRB transcripts were sequenced. The data were produced by immunoSEQ multiplex PCR, yet TCRdb's version contains in-frame clones alone and is incomplete. Among 310,000 or so clones listed, roughly 9.6% were seen once. The CDR3 is made up of 16 amino acids. Germline V gene data show CDR1 as SGHRS and CDR2 as YFSETQ. The J segment lost 5 bases and the V segment lost 4 bases, leaving 14 bases of the junction unmatched. These data belong to a study of beta chain features in type 1 diabetes.

The material sequenced was naive CD4+ T cells from blood. The V gene is TRBV5-1, the J gene TRBJ2-5; 7 positions agree with TRBD2. The origin of this receptor is a woman in her 30s in good health. CDR3 loop: CASSPTPSSGGETQYF. CDR3 in DNA: TGCGCCAGCAGCCCCACCCCGTCCTCCGGGGGGGAGACCCAGTACTTC.